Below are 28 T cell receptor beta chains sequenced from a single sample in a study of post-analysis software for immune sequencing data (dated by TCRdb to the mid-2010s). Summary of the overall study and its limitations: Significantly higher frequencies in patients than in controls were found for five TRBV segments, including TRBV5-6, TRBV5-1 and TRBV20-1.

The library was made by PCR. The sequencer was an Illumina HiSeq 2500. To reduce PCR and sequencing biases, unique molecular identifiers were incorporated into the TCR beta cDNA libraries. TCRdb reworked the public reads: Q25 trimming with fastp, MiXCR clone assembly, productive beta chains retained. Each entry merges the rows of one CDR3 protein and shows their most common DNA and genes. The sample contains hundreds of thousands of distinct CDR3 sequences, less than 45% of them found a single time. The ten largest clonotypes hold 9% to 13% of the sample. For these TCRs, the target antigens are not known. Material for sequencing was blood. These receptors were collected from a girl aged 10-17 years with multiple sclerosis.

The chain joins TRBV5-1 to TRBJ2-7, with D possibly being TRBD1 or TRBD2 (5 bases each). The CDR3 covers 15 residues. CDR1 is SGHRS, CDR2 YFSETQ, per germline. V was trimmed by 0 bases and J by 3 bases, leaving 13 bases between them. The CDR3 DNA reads TGCGCCAGCAGCTTGGGGGGCGGGTTCGACTACGAGCAGTACTTC. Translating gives CASSLGGGFDYEQYF.

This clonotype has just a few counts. The CDR3 nucleotides are TGTGCCAGCAGTCGGGACAGCTATGGCTACACCTTC. It yields the protein CASSRDSYGYTF. The chain uses TRBV6-5 and TRBJ1-2, with 7 bases matching TRBD1. The CDR3 consists of 12 residues. Germline CDR1 is MNHEY and CDR2 is SVGAGI. V lost 5 bases and J lost 4; bases outside the gene matches: 1.

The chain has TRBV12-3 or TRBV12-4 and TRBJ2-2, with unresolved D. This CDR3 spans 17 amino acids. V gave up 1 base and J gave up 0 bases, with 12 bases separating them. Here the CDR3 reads CASSLDLGGANTGELFF. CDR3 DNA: TGTGCCAGCAGTTTAGATTTGGGCGGCGCGAACACCGGGGAGCTGTTTTTT.

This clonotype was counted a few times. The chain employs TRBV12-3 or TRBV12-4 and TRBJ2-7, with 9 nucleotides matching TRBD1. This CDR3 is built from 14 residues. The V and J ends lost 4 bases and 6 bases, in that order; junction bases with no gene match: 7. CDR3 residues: CASSYGTGPSEQYF. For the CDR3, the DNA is TGTGCCAGCAGTTACGGGACAGGGCCATCCGAGCAGTACTTC.

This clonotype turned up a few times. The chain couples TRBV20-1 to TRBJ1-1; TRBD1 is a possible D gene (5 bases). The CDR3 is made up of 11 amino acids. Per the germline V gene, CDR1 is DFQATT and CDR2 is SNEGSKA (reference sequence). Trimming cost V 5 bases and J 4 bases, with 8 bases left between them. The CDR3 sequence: CSAAGGTEAFF. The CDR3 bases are TGCAGTGCTGCCGGGGGCACTGAAGCTTTCTTT.

CDR3 in amino acids: CASGPKRDSFYGYTF. CDR3 coding DNA: TGCGCCAGCGGCCCTAAACGGGACAGCTTCTATGGCTACACCTTC. The chain has TRBV4-1 and TRBJ1-2; 7 bases line up with TRBD1. Germline V lookup: CDR1 MGHRA, CDR2 YSYEKL. V shed 8 bases, J shed 4 bases, and the junction held 13 bases outside the gene matches. This CDR3 region has 15 residues.

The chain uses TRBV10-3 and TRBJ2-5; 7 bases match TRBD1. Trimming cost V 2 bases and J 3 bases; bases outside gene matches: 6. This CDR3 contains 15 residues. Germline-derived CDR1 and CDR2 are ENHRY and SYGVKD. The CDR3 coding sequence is TGTGCCATCAGTGAGAGGGGACAGATCGAAGAGACCCAGTACTTC. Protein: CAISERGQIEETQYF.

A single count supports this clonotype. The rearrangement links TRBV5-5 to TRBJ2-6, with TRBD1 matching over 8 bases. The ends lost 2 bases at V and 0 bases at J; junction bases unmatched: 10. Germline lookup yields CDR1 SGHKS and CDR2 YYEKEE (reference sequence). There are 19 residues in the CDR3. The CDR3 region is CASSLPAGQVLSGANVLTF. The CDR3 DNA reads TGTGCCAGCAGCTTACCCGCGGGACAGGTCCTCTCTGGGGCCAACGTCCTGACTTTC.

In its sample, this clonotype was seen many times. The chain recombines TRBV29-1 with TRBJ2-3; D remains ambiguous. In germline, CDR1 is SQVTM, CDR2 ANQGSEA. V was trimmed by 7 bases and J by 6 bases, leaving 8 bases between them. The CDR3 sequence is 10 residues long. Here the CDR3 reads CSGLRDTQYF. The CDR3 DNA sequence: TGCAGCGGGCTTAGGGATACGCAGTATTTT.

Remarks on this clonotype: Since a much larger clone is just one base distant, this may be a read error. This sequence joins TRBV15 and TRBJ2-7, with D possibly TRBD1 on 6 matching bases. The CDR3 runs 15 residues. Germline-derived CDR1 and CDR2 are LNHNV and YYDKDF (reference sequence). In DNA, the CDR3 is TGTGCCACCAGCAGGGGGGCACAGGGTACCTACGAGAAGTACTTC. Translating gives CATSRGAQGTYEKYF.

CDR3 in DNA: TGTGCCAGCAGCACCCGCCGGGACAGGGTTCCCAATGAGCAGTTCTTC. Translated, it gives CASSTRRDRVPNEQFF. This sequence joins TRBV7-9 and TRBJ2-1; 9 bases fit TRBD1. CDR3 length: 16 residues. The V segment lost 5 bases and the J segment 6 bases; nucleotides outside the gene matches: 11. CDR1 and CDR2 from the germline V gene are SEHNR and FQNEAQ (reference sequence).

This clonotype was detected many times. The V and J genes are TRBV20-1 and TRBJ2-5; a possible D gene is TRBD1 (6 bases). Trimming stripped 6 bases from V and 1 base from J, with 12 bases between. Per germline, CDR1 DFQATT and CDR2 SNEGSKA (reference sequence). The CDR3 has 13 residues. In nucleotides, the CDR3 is TGCAGTGCCACCGGACAGATCCAAGAGACCCAGTACTTC. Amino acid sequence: CSATGQIQETQYF.

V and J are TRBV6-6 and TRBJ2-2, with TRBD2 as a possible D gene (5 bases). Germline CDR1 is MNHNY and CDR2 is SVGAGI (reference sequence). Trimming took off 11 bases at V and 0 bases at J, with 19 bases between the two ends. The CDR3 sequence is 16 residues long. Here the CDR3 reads CAGNSAGHANTGELFF. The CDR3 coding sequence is TGTGCCGGAAATTCTGCGGGCCATGCGAACACCGGGGAGCTGTTTTTT.

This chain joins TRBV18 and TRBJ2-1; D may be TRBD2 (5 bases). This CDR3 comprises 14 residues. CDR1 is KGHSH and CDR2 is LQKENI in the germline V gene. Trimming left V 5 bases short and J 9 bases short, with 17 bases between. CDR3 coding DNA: TGTGCCAGCTCAGCAAACGACCGCGCGGGTGAGCAGTTCTTC. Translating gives CASSANDRAGEQFF.

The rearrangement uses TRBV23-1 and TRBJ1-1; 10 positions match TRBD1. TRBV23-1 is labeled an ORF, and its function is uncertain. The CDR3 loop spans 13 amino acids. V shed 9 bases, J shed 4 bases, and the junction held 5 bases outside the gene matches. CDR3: CARDRGRVTEAFF. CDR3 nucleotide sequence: TGCGCCAGGGACAGGGGGAGGGTCACTGAAGCTTTCTTT.

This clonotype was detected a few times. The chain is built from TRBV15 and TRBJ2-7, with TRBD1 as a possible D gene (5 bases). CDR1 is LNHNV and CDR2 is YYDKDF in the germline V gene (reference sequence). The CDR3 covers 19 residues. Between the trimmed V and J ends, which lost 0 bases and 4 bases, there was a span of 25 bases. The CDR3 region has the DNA TGTGCCACCAGCAGAGATTTGTCTACTGGGGCAGACCGAGCATACGAGCAGTACTTC. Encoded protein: CATSRDLSTGADRAYEQYF.

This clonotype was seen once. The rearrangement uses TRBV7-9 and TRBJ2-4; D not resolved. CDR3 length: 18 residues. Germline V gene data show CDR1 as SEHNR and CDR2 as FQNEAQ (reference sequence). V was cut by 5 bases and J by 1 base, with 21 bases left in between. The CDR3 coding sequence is TGTGCCAGCAGCCTCGGGCGTAACCTCGGTGTGGCCAAAAACATTCAGTACTTC. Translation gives CASSLGRNLGVAKNIQYF.

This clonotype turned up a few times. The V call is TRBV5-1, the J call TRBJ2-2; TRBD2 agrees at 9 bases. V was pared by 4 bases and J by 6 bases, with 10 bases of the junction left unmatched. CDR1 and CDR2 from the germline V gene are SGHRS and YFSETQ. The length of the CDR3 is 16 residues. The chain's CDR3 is CASSRQAGTSPGELFF. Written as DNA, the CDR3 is TGCGCCAGCAGCCGCCAGGCTGGGACTAGCCCCGGGGAGCTGTTTTTT.

The CDR3 sequence: CSAMPGADEKLFF. CDR3 DNA sequence: TGCAGCGCCATGCCAGGGGCGGATGAAAAACTGTTTTTT. This chain links TRBV29-1 with TRBJ1-4, with a tentative D call TRBD1 (6 bases). The CDR3 runs to 13 residues. CDR1 is SQVTM, CDR2 ANQGSEA, per germline. Trimming stripped 7 bases from V and 6 bases from J, with 15 bases between.

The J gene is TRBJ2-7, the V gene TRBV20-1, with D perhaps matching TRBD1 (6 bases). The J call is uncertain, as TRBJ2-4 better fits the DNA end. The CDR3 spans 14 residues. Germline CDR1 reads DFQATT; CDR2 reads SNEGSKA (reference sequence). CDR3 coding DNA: TGCAGTGCTCAACGACAGGACAGCTGGGACATTCAGTACTTC. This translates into CSAQRQDSWDIQYF.

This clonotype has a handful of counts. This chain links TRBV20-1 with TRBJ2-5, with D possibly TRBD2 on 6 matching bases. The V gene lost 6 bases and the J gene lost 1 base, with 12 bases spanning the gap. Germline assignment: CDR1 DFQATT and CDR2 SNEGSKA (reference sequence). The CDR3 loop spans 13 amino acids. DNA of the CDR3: TGCAGTGCAATGGGAGGATCCCAAGAGACCCAGTACTTC. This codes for CSAMGGSQETQYF.

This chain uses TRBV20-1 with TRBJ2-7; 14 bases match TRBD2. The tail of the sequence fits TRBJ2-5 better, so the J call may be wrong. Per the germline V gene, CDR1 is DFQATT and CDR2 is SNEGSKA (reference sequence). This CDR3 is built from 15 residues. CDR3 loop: CSAPGTSGSGLTQYF. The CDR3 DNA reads TGCAGTGCTCCTGGGACTAGCGGGAGTGGGTTGACCCAGTACTTC.

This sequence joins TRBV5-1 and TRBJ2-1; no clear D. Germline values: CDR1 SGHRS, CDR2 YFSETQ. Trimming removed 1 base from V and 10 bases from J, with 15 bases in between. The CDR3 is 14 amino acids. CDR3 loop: CASSLTDIAYEQFF. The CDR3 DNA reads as TGCGCCAGCAGCTTGACTGACATTGCCTACGAGCAGTTCTTC.

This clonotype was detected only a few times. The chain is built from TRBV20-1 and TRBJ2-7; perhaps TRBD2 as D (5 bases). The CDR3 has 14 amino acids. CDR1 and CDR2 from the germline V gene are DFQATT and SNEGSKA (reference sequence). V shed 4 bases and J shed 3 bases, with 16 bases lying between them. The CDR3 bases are TGCAGTGCTAAAGAACCAGGACGGGACTACGAGCAGTACTTC. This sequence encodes CSAKEPGRDYEQYF.

In nucleotides, the CDR3 is TGTGCCAGCAGCAAAGGGTCCAGATTATGCTCTGGGGCCAACGTCCTGACTTTC. Residues: CASSKGSRLCSGANVLTF. The chain uses TRBV21-1 and TRBJ2-6. TRBV21-1 is designated a pseudogene. This CDR3 is 18 amino acids long.

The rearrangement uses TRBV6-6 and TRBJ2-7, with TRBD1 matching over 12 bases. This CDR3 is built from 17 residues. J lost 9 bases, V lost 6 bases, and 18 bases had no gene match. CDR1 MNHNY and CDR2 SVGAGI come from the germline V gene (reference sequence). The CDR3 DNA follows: TGTGCCAGCAGCCGACTTAGCCGGGACAGGGGGCTGTTTGGGCAGTACTTC. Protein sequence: CASSRLSRDRGLFGQYF.

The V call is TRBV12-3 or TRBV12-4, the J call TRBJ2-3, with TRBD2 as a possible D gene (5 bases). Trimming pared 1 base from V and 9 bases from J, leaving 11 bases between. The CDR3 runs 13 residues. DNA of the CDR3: TGTGCCAGCAGTTTAGATGCTAGCCGAACGCAGTATTTT. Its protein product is CASSLDASRTQYF.

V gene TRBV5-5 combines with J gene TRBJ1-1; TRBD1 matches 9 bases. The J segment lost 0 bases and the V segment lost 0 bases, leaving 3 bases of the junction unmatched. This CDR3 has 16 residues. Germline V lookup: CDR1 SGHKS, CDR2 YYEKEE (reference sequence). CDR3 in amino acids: CASSLEGTGMNTEAFF. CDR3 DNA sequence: TGTGCCAGCAGCTTGGAAGGGACAGGGATGAACACTGAAGCTTTCTTT.